The 8 T cell receptor beta chains given below trace back to one sample, sequenced in a study of beta chain features in type 1 diabetes. Expressed TCRB transcripts were sequenced after all isolated RNA was converted to cDNA. Assay: immunoSEQ multiplex PCR; the TCRdb copy retains only in-frame clones and omits some. The sample yields 70,000 to 95,000 clones, under 35% seen once. Sequencing was done on a sample of stem cell memory CD4+ T cells from blood. These receptors came from a woman aged 18-29 years in good health.

The rearrangement joins TRBV7-2 to TRBJ1-5; possibly TRBD1 for D (6 bases). CDR3 length: 17 residues. Trimming pared 3 bases from V and 0 bases from J, leaving 15 bases between. Per the germline V gene, CDR1 is SGHTA and CDR2 is FQGNSA. For the CDR3, the DNA is TGTGCCAGCAGCTTTTACGGGACACCTTATAGCAATCAGCCCCAGCATTTT. Translated, it gives CASSFYGTPYSNQPQHF.

The sample holds a few counts of this clone. At one boundary the junction diverges from the germline segment, which might be a read error. The V and J genes are TRBV5-5 and TRBJ2-3; D is possibly TRBD2 (6 bases). The CDR3 spans 15 residues. Germline values: CDR1 SGHKS, CDR2 YYEKEE (reference sequence). The CDR3 protein is CASRLGLSGTDTQYF. The CDR3 coding sequence is TGTGCCAGCAGGTTGGGACTTTCGGGCACAGATACGCAGTATTTT.

The J gene is TRBJ2-6, the V gene TRBV7-2; D is possibly TRBD2 (6 bases). The CDR3 runs to 16 residues. The ends were cut back, 1 base at V and 3 bases at J, with 10 bases in the middle. CDR1 SGHTA and CDR2 FQGNSA come from the germline V gene. The CDR3 bases are TGTGCCAGCAGCTTAGGGAGGGCCGGTGGGGCCAACGTCCTGACTTTC. Protein sequence: CASSLGRAGGANVLTF.

In this sample, this clone turned up a few times. The chain joins TRBV6-6 to TRBJ1-5; the D is unclear. The CDR3 extends over 16 amino acids. Germline V gene data show CDR1 as MNHNY and CDR2 as SVGAGI (reference sequence). The ends were cut back, 0 bases at V and 2 bases at J, with 11 bases in the middle. The CDR3 sequence: CASSYSIGRRNQPQHF. The CDR3 region has the DNA TGTGCCAGCAGTTACTCGATAGGGAGACGCAATCAGCCCCAGCATTTT.

V is TRBV6-5 and J is TRBJ1-1; possible D gene TRBD1, 5 bases. The V gene's germline CDR1 is MNHEY and CDR2 SVGAGI. CDR3 length: 15 amino acids. The germline V and J ends were trimmed by 6 bases and 4 bases, with 18 bases remaining between them. The CDR3 reads CASRGSGGSGTEAFF. The CDR3 DNA follows: TGTGCCAGCAGGGGCTCCGGGGGTTCGGGCACTGAAGCTTTCTTT.

The V gene is TRBV19, the J gene TRBJ1-5; D unclear. Germline CDR1 is LNHDA and CDR2 is SQIVND (reference sequence). Deletions cut 1 base from V and 5 bases from J, with 18 bases between. There are 17 residues in the CDR3. CDR3 loop: CASSIVTGGRLDQPQHF. For the CDR3, the DNA is TGTGCCAGTAGTATAGTCACCGGAGGACGATTAGATCAGCCCCAGCATTTT.

This rearrangement joins TRBV11-1 to TRBJ2-7; the match to TRBD1 covers 9 bases. The germline V gene has CDR1 SGHAT and CDR2 FQDESV (reference sequence). The trim removed 5 bases at V and 1 base at J, leaving 9 bases unmatched. This CDR3 comprises 16 residues. In nucleotides, the CDR3 is TGTGCCAGCAGCCAGGGGACAGGGAAAAGATCCTACGAGCAGTACTTC. This codes for CASSQGTGKRSYEQYF.

The chain uses TRBV5-1 and TRBJ2-3; TRBD1 agrees at 11 bases. The CDR3 sequence is 16 residues long. V lost 0 bases to trimming and J lost 1 base; unmatched junction nucleotides: 1. CDR1 and CDR2 (germline): SGHRS, YFSETQ. CDR3 loop: CASSLAGQGGTDTQYF. CDR3 bases: TGCGCCAGCAGCTTGGCGGGACAGGGGGGCACAGATACGCAGTATTTT.